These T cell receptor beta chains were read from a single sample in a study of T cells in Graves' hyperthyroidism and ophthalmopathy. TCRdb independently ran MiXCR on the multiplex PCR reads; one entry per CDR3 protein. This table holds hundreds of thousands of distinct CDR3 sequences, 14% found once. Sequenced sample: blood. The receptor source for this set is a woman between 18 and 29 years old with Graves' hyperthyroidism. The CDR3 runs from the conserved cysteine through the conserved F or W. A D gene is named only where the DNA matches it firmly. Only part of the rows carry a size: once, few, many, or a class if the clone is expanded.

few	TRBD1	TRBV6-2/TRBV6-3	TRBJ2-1	CASWTGTYNEQFF	TGTGCCAGCTGGACAGGGACCTACAATGAGCAGTTCTTC
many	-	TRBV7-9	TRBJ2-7	CASSPFGNEQYF	TGTGCCAGCAGCCCCTTTGGGAACGAGCAGTACTTC
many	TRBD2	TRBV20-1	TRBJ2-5	CSAGRGGEETQYF	TGCAGTGCTGGACGTGGGGGGGAAGAGACCCAGTACTTC
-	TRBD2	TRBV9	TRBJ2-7	CASSVGVYGAGGFKEQYF	TGTGCCAGCAGCGTAGGGGTCTACGGAGCGGGAGGATTCAAAGAGCAGTACTTC
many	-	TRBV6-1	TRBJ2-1	CASSYWTSHGNNEQFF	TGTGCCAGCAGTTATTGGACTTCCCATGGGAACAATGAGCAGTTCTTC
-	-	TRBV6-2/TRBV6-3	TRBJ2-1	CASTRYSYNEQFF	TGTGCCAGCACCCGATACTCCTACAATGAGCAGTTCTTC
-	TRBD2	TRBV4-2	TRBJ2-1	CASSQDSASGYDEQFF	TGTGCCAGCAGCCAAGATTCCGCTAGCGGATACGATGAGCAGTTCTTC
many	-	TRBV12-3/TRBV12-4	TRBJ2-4	CASSLVVLAKNIQYF	TGTGCCAGCAGTTTAGTAGTACTAGCCAAAAACATTCAGTACTTC
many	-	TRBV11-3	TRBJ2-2	CASSLNQGNTGELFF	TGTGCCAGCAGCTTAAACCAGGGGAACACCGGGGAGCTGTTTTTT
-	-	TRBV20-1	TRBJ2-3	CSAPKGPLGTDTQYF	TGCAGTGCTCCGAAGGGCCCCCTCGGGACAGATACGCAGTATTTT
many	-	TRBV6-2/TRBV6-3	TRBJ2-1	CASTDGLATVNEQFF	TGTGCCAGCACCGACGGCCTAGCCACCGTGAATGAGCAGTTCTTC
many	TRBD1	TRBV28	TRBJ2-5	CASRYRGGLGGTQYF	TGTGCCAGCAGATACAGGGGCGGGCTAGGGGGGACCCAGTACTTC
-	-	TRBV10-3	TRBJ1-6	CAISEGQGRIHF	TGTGCCATCAGTGAGGGGCAGGGAAGAATCCACTTT
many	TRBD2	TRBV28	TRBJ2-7	CASSDSVLAHEQYF	TGTGCCAGCAGCGATTCGGTACTAGCGCACGAGCAGTACTTC
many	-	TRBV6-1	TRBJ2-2	CASTILMGSTGELFF	TGTGCCAGCACCATACTTATGGGGTCCACCGGGGAGCTGTTTTTT
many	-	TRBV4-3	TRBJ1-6	CASSQDLRIRGMNNSPLHF	TGCGCCAGCAGCCAAGATCTGAGGATCCGGGGGATGAATAATTCACCCCTCCACTTT
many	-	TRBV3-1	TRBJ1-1	CASSQTGNTEAFF	TGTGCCAGCAGCCAGACAGGGAACACTGAAGCTTTCTTT
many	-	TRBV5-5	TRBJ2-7	CASSPSTAGAGYEQYF	TGTGCCAGCAGCCCTAGTACTGCAGGGGCTGGCTACGAGCAGTACTTC
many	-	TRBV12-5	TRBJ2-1	CASGAGDFYNEQFF	TGTGCTAGTGGAGCAGGGGATTTCTACAATGAGCAGTTCTTC
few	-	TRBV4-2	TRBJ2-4	CASSQGRGWDVTKNIQYF	TGTGCCAGCAGCCAAGGCCGTGGGTGGGACGTAACCAAAAACATTCAGTACTTC
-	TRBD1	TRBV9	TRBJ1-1	CASSAWTGGGTEAFF	TGTGCCAGCAGCGCCTGGACAGGGGGCGGCACTGAAGCTTTCTTT
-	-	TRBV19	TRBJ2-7	CASSSASVAHEQYF	TGTGCCAGTAGTAGCGCTAGCGTAGCCCACGAGCAGTACTTC
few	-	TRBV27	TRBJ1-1	CASSLLGGGITEAFF	TGTGCCAGCAGTTTATTAGGAGGTGGGATCACTGAAGCTTTCTTT
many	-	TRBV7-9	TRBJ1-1	CASSPERGLVTEAFF	TGTGCCAGCAGCCCCGAACGGGGGTTGGTCACTGAAGCTTTCTTT
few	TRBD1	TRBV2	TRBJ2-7	CASRGYRDRGAYEQYF	TGTGCCAGCAGGGGTTACCGGGACAGGGGCGCCTACGAGCAGTACTTC
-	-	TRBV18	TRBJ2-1	CASSLSSATYNEQFF	TGTGCCAGCTCACTTAGTAGCGCTACCTACAATGAGCAGTTCTTC
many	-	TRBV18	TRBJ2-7	CASSPQGGGTKAYEQYF	TGTGCCAGCTCACCACAGGGAGGAGGGACGAAGGCCTACGAGCAGTACTTC
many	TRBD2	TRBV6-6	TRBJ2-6	CASSYSPSGRAMGANVLTF	TGTGCCAGCAGTTACTCGCCAAGCGGGAGGGCGATGGGGGCCAACGTCCTGACTTTC
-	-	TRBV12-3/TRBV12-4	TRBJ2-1	CASSRPRRSSYNEQFF	TGTGCCAGCAGCCGTCCCCGGCGGAGCTCCTACAATGAGCAGTTCTTC
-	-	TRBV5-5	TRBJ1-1	CASSLAGATLNTEAFF	TGTGCCAGCAGCTTGGCAGGGGCAACCCTGAACACTGAAGCTTTCTTT
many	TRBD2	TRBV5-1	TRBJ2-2	CASSGSGTSLTGELFF	TGCGCCAGCTCCGGGTCCGGGACTAGCTTGACCGGGGAGCTGTTTTTT
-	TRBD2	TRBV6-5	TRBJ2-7	CASSYEGLDSYEQYF	TGTGCCAGCAGTTACGAGGGACTAGACTCCTACGAGCAGTACTTC
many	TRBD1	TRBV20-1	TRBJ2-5	CSGTDRGVVGTETQYF	TGCAGTGGTACAGACAGGGGAGTCGTTGGTACCGAGACCCAGTACTTC
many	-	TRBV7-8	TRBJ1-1	CASSMGRGGTEAFF	TGTGCCAGCAGCATGGGACGGGGAGGAACTGAAGCTTTCTTT
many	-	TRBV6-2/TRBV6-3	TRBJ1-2	CASSPSGQINYGYTF	TGTGCCAGCAGCCCCTCCGGACAGATCAACTATGGCTACACCTTC
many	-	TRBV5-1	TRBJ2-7	CASSLGQGLSYEQYF	TGCGCCAGCAGCTTGGGCCAGGGCCTCTCCTACGAGCAGTACTTC
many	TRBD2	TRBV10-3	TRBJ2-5	CATTHKLGGETQYF	TGTGCCACAACTCATAAGTTGGGGGGGGAGACCCAGTACTTC
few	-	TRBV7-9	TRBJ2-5	CALRGEETQYF	TGTGCCCTCCGGGGCGAGGAGACCCAGTACTTC
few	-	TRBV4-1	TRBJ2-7	CASSQPSLGVDEQYF	TGCGCCAGCAGCCAACCCTCCTTGGGGGTGGACGAGCAGTACTTC
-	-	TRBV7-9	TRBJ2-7	CASSPHIKQAYEQYF	TGTGCCAGCAGCCCCCATATAAAGCAGGCCTACGAGCAGTACTTC